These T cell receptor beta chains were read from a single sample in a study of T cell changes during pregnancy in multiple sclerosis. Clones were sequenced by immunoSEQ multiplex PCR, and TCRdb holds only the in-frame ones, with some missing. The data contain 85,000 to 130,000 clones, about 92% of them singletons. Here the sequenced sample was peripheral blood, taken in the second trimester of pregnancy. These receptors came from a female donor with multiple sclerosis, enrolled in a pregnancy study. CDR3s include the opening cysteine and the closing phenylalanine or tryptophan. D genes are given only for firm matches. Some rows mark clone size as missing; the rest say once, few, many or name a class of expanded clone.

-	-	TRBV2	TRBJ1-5	TGTGCCAGCAGGGACAGTGATCAGCCCCAGCATTTT	CASRDSDQPQHF
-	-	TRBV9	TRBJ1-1	TGTGCCAGCAGCGCCCACGGGACTGCTGAAGCTTTCTTT	CASSAHGTAEAFF
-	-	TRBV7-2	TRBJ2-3	TGTGCCAGCACCCCATCGAGGAGGAGCACAGATACGCAGTATTTT	CASTPSRRSTDTQYF
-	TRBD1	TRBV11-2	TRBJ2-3	TGTGCCAGCAGCTACCCCGGGACAGGGTGGTCGACAGATACGCAGTATTTT	CASSYPGTGWSTDTQYF
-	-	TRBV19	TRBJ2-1	TGTGCCAGTAGTATAGTACTAGGGCCCCGGAGCTCCTACAATGAGCAGTTCTTC	CASSIVLGPRSSYNEQFF
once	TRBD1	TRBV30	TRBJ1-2	TGTGCCGGGACAGGGAAAGCTAACTATGGCTACACCTTC	CAGTGKANYGYTF
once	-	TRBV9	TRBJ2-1	TGTGCCAGCAGCGTGGAGACAGGGTACGGGGGCAATGAGCAGTTCTTC	CASSVETGYGGNEQFF
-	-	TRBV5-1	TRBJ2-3	TGCGCCAGCAGCTCGACCCTCGGGGGGCCCACAGATACGCAGTATTTT	CASSSTLGGPTDTQYF
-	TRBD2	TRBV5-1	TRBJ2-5	TGCGCCAGCAGCTTGAGGACTAGCGGGGGACCCGCAGAGACCCAGTACTTC	CASSLRTSGGPAETQYF
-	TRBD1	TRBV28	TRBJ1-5	TGTGCCATACAGGGGGCGGGGGATCAGCCCCAGCATTTT	CAIQGAGDQPQHF
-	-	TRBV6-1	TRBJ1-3	TGTGCCAGCAGTGAACTAGCAGGTAATGGAAACACCATATATTTT	CASSELAGNGNTIYF
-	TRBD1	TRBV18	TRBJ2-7	TGTGCCAGCTCACCCCTACTGGGACAGCCAGACTACGAGCAGTACTTC	CASSPLLGQPDYEQYF
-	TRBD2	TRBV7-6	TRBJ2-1	TGTGCCAGCAGCCCGCGGACTAGCGGGAACGATGAGCAGTTCTTC	CASSPRTSGNDEQFF
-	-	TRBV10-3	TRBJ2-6	TGTGCCATCAGTGAGTCGGAGGGCTCCGGGGCCAACGTCCTGACTTTC	CAISESEGSGANVLTF
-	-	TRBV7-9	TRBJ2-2	TGTGCCAGCAGCTTAAGCCAGGCGACAACGAACACCGGGGAGCTGTTTTTT	CASSLSQATTNTGELFF
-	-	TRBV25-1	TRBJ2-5	TGTGCCAGCAGTGAATGGGAGAGGGAGACCCAGTACTTC	CASSEWERETQYF
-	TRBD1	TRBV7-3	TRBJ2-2	TGTGCCAGCACGAGGACAGGAGAGAACACCGGGGAGCTGTTTTTT	CASTRTGENTGELFF
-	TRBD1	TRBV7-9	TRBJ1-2	TGTGCCAGCAGCCCGGACAGGGCCTTCCTTTCCTATGGCTACACCTTC	CASSPDRAFLSYGYTF
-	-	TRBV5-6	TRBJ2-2	TGTGCCAGCAGCTTTTGGGCCAGACCGAACACCGGGGAGCTGTTTTTT	CASSFWARPNTGELFF
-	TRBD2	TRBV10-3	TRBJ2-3	TGTGCCATCGAGGCCGGGAGGGGTCCAGATACGCAGTATTTT	CAIEAGRGPDTQYF
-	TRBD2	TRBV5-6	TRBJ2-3	TGTGCCAGCAGCTGGCGTCGTACTAGCGGGAGGATGGATACGCAGTATTTT	CASSWRRTSGRMDTQYF
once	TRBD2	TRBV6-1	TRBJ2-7	TGTGCCAGCAGTGGTAGCGGGGCTAGCTCCTACGAGCAGTACTTC	CASSGSGASSYEQYF
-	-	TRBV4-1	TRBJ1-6	TGCGCCAGCAGCCAAGGGAGTTTCTATAATTCACCCCTCCACTTT	CASSQGSFYNSPLHF
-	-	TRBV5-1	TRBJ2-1	TGCGCCAGCAGAGGGGTCGGGTACAATGAGCAGTTCTTC	CASRGVGYNEQFF
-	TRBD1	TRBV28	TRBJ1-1	TGTGCCAGCAGTTTAAGGGGGCGCAGCACTGAAGCTTTCTTT	CASSLRGRSTEAFF
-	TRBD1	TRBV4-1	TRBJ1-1	TGCGCCAGCAGCCAAAACAGGGGGGAGAACACTGAAGCTTTCTTT	CASSQNRGENTEAFF
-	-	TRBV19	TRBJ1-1	TGTGCCAGTAGTATTAATTACGGGGGGTCTGAAGCTTTCTTT	CASSINYGGSEAFF
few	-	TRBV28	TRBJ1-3	TGTGCCAGCAGTGACGACAGGAGGAGAAACACCATATATTTT	CASSDDRRRNTIYF
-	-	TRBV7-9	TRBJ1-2	TGTGCCAGCAGTCTTTCTGGGCAGTTGGGCTATGGCTACACCTTC	CASSLSGQLGYGYTF
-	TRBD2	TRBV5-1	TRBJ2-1	TGCGCCAGCAGCTCGACAGCGGGGAGCTCCTACAATGAGCAGTTCTTC	CASSSTAGSSYNEQFF
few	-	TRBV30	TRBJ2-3	TGTGCCTGGAGTGAGGGGTTCGGGGATACGCAGTATTTT	CAWSEGFGDTQYF
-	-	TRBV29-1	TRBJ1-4	TGCAGCGTTGTCTCAGGGGAGGGACACCTTAATGAAAAACTGTTTTTT	CSVVSGEGHLNEKLFF
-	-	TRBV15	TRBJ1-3	TGTGCCACCAGCATAGATAGGGGTACCGGAAACACCATATATTTT	CATSIDRGTGNTIYF
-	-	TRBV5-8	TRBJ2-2	TGTGCCAGCAGTCTCGACAGCGCGAACACCGGGGAGCTGTTTTTT	CASSLDSANTGELFF
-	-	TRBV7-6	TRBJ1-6	TGTGCCAGCAGCTTGGCTTATAATTCACCCCTCCACTTT	CASSLAYNSPLHF
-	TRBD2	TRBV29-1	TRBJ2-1	TGCAGCGCTGGGACTAGCGGGAGCTCCTACAATGAGCAGTTCTTC	CSAGTSGSSYNEQFF
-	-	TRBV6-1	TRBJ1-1	TGTGCCAGCAGCCCAAATGTGGGAGTTGCTTTCTTT	CASSPNVGVAFF
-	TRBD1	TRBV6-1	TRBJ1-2	TGTGCCAGCAGTGACGTGTGGACAGGGGAATATGGCTACACCTTC	CASSDVWTGEYGYTF
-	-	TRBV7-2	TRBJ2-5	TGTGCCAGCAGCCACTCCCTCCCTGTGGCCGGGGAGACCCAGTACTTC	CASSHSLPVAGETQYF
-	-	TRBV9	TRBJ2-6	TGTGCCAGCAGCGTAGAGTCCCTACCCTCTTCTGGGGCCAACGTCCTGACTTTC	CASSVESLPSSGANVLTF